A single TCR beta chain is shown here with its context. Its antigen remains unidentified. This record belongs to a study of T cell responses to AZD1222 COVID-19 vaccine. Generated by immunoSEQ multiplex PCR, the TCRdb table keeps only in-frame clones and is missing some. The sample yields tens of thousands of clones, about nine tenths seen once. With 3 bases clipped from V and 0 bases from J, the junction kept 6 bases outside the gene matches. The CDR3 is 15 residues long. In germline, CDR1 is SGHKS, CDR2 YYEKEE (reference sequence). General study points: The donor group comprised mostly white British people and more females; the analysis possibly underestimated clonal diversity.

The source is an adult in good health. V is TRBV5-5 and J is TRBJ2-7; 7 bases are a match to TRBD1. Source: peripheral blood, taken on day 0 of MenACWY control vaccination. In nucleotides, the CDR3 is TGTGCCAGCAGCTCGACGACAGGGAACTCCTACGAGCAGTACTTC. Its protein product is CASSSTTGNSYEQYF.